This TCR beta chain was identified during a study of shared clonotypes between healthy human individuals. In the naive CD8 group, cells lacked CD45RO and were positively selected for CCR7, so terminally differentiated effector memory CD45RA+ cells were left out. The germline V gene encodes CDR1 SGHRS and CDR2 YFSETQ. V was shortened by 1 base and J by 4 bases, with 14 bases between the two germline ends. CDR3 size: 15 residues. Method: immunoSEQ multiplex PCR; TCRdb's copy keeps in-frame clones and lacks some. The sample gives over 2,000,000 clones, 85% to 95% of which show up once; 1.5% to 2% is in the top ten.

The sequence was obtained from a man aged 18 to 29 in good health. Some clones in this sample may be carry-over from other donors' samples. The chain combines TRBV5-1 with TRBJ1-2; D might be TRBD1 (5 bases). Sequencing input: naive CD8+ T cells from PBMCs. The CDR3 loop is CASSLSTGVVYGYTF. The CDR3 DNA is TGCGCCAGCAGCTTGAGCACGGGGGTGGTCTATGGCTACACCTTC.